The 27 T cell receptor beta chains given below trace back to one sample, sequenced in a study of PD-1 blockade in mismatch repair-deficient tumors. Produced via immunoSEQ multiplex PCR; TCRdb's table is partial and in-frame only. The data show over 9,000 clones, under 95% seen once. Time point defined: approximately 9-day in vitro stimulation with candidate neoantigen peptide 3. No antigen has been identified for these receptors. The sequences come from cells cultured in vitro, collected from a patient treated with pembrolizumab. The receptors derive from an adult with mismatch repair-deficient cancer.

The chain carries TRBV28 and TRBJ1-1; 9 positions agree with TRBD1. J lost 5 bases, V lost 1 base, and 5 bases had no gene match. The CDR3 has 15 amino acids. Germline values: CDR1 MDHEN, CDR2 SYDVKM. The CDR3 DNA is TGTGCCAGCAGTTTATTAGGACAGGGGCTGACTGAAGCTTTCTTT. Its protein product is CASSLLGQGLTEAFF.

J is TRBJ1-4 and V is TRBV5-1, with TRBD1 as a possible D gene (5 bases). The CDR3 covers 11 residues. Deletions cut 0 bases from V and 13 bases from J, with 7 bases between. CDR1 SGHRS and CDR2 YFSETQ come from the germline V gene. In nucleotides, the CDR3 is TGCGCCAGCAGCTTGGCAGGGAGACTGTTTTTT. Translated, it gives CASSLAGRLFF.

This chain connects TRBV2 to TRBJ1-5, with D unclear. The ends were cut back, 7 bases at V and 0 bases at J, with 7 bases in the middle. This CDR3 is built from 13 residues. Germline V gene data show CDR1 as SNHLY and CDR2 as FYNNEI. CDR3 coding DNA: TGTGCCAGCATGCGGGATAGCAATCAGCCCCAGCATTTT. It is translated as CASMRDSNQPQHF.

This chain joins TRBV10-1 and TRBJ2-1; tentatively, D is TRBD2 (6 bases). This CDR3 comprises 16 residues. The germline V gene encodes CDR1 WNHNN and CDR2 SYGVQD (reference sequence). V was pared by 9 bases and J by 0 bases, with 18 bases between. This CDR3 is CASIPWAGNSYNEQFF. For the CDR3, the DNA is TGCGCCAGTATTCCTTGGGCGGGGAACTCCTACAATGAGCAGTTCTTC.

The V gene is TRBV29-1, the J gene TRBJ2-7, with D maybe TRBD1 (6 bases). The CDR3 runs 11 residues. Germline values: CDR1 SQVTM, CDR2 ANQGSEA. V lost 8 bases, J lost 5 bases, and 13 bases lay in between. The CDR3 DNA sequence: TGCAGCTACGTAACAGGGAACGAGCAGTACTTC. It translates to CSYVTGNEQYF.

In nucleotides, the CDR3 is TGCGCCAGCAGCTCAGACAGGGCCCACAGGGATACGCAGTATTTT. This sequence encodes CASSSDRAHRDTQYF. The chain combines TRBV5-1 with TRBJ2-3, with 7 bases matching TRBD1. CDR1 and CDR2 (germline): SGHRS, YFSETQ. Trimming cost V 3 bases and J 6 bases; bases outside gene matches: 10. The CDR3 totals 15 residues.

The CDR3, as DNA: TGTGCCTCACGGGCGGTTGGCTACACCTTC. Encoded protein: CASRAVGYTF. This chain connects TRBV30 to TRBJ1-2; the D is unclear. The CDR3 runs 10 residues. V lost 7 bases, J lost 7 bases, and 10 bases lay in between. Per the germline V gene, CDR1 is GTSNPN and CDR2 is SVGIG (reference sequence).

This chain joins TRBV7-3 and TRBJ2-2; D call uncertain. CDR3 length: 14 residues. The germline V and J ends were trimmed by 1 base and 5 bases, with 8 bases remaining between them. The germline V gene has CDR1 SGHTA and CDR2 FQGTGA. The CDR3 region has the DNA TGTGCCAGCAGCTTAAGTATGGAGACCGGGGAGCTGTTTTTT. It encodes CASSLSMETGELFF.

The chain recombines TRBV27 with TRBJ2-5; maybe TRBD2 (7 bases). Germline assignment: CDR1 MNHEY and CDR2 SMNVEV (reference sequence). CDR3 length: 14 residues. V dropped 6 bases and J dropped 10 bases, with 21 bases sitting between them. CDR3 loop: CASSPPGGAVVQYF. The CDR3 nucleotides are TGTGCCAGCAGCCCCCCGGGGGGCGCGGTTGTCCAGTACTTC.

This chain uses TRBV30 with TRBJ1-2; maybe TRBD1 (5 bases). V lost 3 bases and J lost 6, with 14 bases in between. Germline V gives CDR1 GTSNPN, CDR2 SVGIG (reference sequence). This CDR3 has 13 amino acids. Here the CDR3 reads CAWSQGAGHGYTF. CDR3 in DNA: TGTGCCTGGAGCCAAGGGGCCGGACATGGCTACACCTTC.

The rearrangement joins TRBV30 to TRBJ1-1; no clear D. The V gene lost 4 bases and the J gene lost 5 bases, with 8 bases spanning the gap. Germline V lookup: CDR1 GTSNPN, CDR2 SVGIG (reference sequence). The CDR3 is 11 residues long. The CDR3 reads CAWILVTEAFF. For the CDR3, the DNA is TGTGCCTGGATTTTAGTAACTGAAGCTTTCTTT. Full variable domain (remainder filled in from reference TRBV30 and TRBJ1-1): SQTIHQWPATLVQPVGSPLSLECTVEGTSNPNLYWYRQAAGRGLQLLFYSVGIGQISSEVPQNLSASRPQDRQFILSSKKLLLSDSGFYLCAWILVTEAFFGQGTRLTVV.

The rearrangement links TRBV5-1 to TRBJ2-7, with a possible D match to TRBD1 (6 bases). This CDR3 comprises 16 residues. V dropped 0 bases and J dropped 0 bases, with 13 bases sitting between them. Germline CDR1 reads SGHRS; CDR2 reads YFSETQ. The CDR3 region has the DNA TGCGCCAGCAGCTTGGTTGGGGGACAAGGCTCCTACGAGCAGTACTTC. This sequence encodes CASSLVGGQGSYEQYF. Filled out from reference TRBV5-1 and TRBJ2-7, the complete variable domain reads KAGVTQTPRYLIKTRGQQVTLSCSPISGHRSVSWYQQTPGQGLQFLFEYFSETQRNKGNFPGRFSGRQFSNSRSEMNVSTLELGDSALYLCASSLVGGQGSYEQYFGPGTRLTVT.

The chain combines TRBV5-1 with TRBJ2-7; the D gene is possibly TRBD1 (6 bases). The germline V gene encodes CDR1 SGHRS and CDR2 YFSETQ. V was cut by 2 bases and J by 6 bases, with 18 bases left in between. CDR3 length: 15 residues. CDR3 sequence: CASSFTGSIEGEQYF. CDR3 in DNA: TGCGCCAGCAGCTTTACAGGGAGTATAGAAGGCGAGCAGTACTTC.

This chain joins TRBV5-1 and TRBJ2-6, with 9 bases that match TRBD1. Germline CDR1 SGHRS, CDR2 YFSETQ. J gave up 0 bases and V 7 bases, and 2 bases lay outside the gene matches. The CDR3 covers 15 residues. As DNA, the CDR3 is TGCGCCAGCGGGACAGGGCGCTCTGGGGCCAACGTCCTGACTTTC. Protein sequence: CASGTGRSGANVLTF.

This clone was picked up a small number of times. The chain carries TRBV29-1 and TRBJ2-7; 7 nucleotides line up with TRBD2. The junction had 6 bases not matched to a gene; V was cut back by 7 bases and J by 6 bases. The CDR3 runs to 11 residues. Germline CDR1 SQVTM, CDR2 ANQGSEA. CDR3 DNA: TGCAGCGCCAGTAGCGGGCGCGAGCAGTACTTC. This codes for CSASSGREQYF.

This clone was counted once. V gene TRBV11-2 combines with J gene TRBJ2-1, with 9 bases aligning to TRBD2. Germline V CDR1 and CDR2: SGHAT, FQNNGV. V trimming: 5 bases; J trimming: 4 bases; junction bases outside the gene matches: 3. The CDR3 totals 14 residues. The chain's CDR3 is CASSVSGGYNEQFF. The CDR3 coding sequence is TGTGCCAGCAGCGTTAGCGGGGGTTACAATGAGCAGTTCTTC.

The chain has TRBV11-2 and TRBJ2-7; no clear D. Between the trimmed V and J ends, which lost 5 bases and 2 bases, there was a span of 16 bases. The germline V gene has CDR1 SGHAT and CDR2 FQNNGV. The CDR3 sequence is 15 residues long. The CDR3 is CASSPPGAATYEQYF. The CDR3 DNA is TGTGCCAGCAGCCCCCCGGGTGCGGCAACCTACGAGCAGTACTTC.

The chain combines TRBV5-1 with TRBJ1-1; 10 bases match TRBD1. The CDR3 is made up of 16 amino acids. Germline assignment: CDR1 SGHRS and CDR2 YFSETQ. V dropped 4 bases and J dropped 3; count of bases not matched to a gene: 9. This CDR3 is CASSQGQGGPYTEAFF. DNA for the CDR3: TGCGCCAGCAGCCAAGGACAGGGGGGGCCTTACACTGAAGCTTTCTTT.

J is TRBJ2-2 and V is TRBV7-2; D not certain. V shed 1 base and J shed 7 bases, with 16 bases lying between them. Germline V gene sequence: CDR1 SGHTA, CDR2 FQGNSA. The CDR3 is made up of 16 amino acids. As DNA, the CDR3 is TGTGCCAGCAGCTTAGTTCCGACCATGGCGATCGGGGAGCTGTTTTTT. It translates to CASSLVPTMAIGELFF.

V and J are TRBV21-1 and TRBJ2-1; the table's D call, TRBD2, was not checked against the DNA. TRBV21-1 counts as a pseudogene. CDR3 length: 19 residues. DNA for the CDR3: TGTGCCAGCAGCAAATCCGGACTAGCGGTTTGGAGCTCCTACAATGAGCAGTTCTTC. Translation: CASSKSGLAVWSSYNEQFF.

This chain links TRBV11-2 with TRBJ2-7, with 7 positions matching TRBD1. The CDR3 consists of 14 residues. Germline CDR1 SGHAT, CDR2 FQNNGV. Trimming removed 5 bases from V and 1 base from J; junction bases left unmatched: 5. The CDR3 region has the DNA TGTGCCAGCAGCCAGAGGGGGCTTTCCTACGAGCAGTACTTC. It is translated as CASSQRGLSYEQYF.

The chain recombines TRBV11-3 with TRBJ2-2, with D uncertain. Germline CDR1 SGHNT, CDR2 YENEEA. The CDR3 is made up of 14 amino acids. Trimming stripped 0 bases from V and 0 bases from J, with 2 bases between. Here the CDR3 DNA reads TGTGCCAGCAGCTTAGAACCGAACACCGGGGAGCTGTTTTTT. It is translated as CASSLEPNTGELFF.

This CDR3 is CASSPYRAGDYNEQFF. The CDR3 coding sequence is TGTGCCAGCAGTCCCTATCGAGCGGGAGACTACAATGAGCAGTTCTTC. V usage is TRBV28 and J usage is TRBJ2-1; 8 nucleotides line up with TRBD2. CDR3 length equals 16 residues. Trimming at V came to 5 bases and at J to 3 bases, leaving 9 bases not matched to a gene. Germline V CDR1 and CDR2: MDHEN, SYDVKM. The full variable domain, in which reference TRBV28 and TRBJ2-1 provide the parts outside the CDR3, is DVKVTQSSRYLVKRTGEKVFLECVQDMDHENMFWYRQDPGLGLRLIYFSYDVKMKEKGDIPEGYSVSREKKERFSLILESASTNQTSMYLCASSPYRAGDYNEQFFGPGTRLTVL.

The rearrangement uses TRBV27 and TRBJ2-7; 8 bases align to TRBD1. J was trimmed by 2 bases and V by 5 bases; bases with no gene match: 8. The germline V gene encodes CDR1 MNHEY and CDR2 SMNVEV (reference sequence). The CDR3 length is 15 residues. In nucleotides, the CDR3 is TGTGCCAGCAGTACCCGGGACAGGCTTCCCTACGAGCAGTACTTC. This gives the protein CASSTRDRLPYEQYF.

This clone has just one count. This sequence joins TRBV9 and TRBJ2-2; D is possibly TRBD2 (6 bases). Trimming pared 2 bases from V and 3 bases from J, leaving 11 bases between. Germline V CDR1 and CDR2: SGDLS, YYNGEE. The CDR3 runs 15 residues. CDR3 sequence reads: CASSVSGGYTGELFF. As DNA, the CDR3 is TGTGCCAGCAGCGTCTCTGGGGGGTACACCGGGGAGCTGTTTTTT.

The DNA of the CDR3 is TGTGCCACCAGCAGCCGCCTAGTTAGCGAGGCCGGGGAGCTGTTTTTT. It specifies CATSSRLVSEAGELFF. The genes are TRBV15 and TRBJ2-2, with D perhaps TRBD2 (5 bases). V lost 3 bases and J 6 bases, leaving 17 bases between the germline ends. The germline V gene has CDR1 LNHNV and CDR2 YYDKDF (reference sequence). This CDR3 comprises 16 residues.

DNA for the CDR3: TGTGCCAGCAGCAGACAGCTTAATCAGCCCCAGCATTTT. Amino acids: CASSRQLNQPQHF. The chain combines TRBV11-2 with TRBJ1-5, with D possibly TRBD1 on 5 matching bases. From germline, CDR1 is SGHAT and CDR2 FQNNGV. V was clipped by 5 bases and J by 4 bases, with 9 bases between them. This CDR3 is built from 13 residues.